The 32 T cell receptor beta chains in this list originate from one sample, sequenced in a study of graft-versus-host responses after intestinal transplantation. No cognate antigen is known for these TCRs. Profiled with immunoSEQ multiplex PCR; TCRdb holds only in-frame clones, not every one. The sample gives more than 75,000 clones, less than 95% of which show up once; 0.35% is in the top ten. The sample was unstimulated CD4+ T cells sorted from spleen or lymph node cells, taken before transplant. Receptors were obtained from a human donor who was the organ donor for an intestinal transplant.

The chain carries TRBV10-3 and TRBJ2-1, with a tentative D call TRBD1 (7 bases). The V gene lost 3 bases and the J gene lost 7 bases, with 19 bases spanning the gap. This CDR3 is built from 16 residues. Looked up from germline, CDR1 is ENHRY and CDR2 is SYGVKD. Here the CDR3 reads CAISEIIRGATNEQFF. The CDR3 coding sequence is TGTGCCATCAGTGAAATTATCAGGGGGGCCACAAATGAGCAGTTCTTC.

Comment on this clone: Different DNA sequences within this sample yield the same CDR3. The chain recombines TRBV6-1 with TRBJ1-5; D ambiguous. Germline lookup yields CDR1 MNHNS and CDR2 SASEGT. Deletions cut 6 bases from V and 2 bases from J, with 14 bases between. CDR3 size: 15 residues. The CDR3 bases are TGTGCCAGCAGAGTGGAACGTGGAGGCAATCAGCCCCAGCATTTT. This gives the protein CASRVERGGNQPQHF.

V usage is TRBV11-2 and J usage is TRBJ2-2, with a weak D call TRBD2 (6 bases). Trimming left V 6 bases short and J 0 bases short, with 23 bases between. CDR1 and CDR2 from the germline V gene are SGHAT and FQNNGV. The CDR3 is 19 amino acids. The CDR3 DNA reads TGTGCCAGCAGTCCCGATCGGGAGCGAGCGAGAGCGAACACCGGGGAGCTGTTTTTT. Translation: CASSPDRERARANTGELFF. The full variable domain, its missing parts supplied by reference TRBV11-2 and TRBJ2-2, is EAGVAQSPRYKIIEKRQSVAFWCNPISGHATLYWYQQILGQGPKLLIQFQNNGVVDDSQLPKDRFSAERLKGVDSTLKIQPAKLEDSAVYLCASSPDRERARANTGELFFGEGSRLTVL.

This clone has only a few counts. The chain carries TRBV30 and TRBJ1-1, with D unclear. The germline V gene encodes CDR1 GTSNPN and CDR2 SVGIG (reference sequence). This CDR3 is 13 amino acids long. V lost 5 bases to trimming and J lost 2 bases, with 12 bases between them. CDR3 nucleotides: TGTGCCTGGGGTCTAGACGCAAACACTGAAGCTTTCTTT. Protein sequence: CAWGLDANTEAFF.

The gene calls are TRBV30 and TRBJ1-2; D possibly corresponds to TRBD1 (5 bases). The CDR3 extends over 15 amino acids. Trimming cost V 1 base and J 2 bases, with 14 bases left between them. Germline-derived CDR1 and CDR2 are GTSNPN and SVGIG (reference sequence). CDR3 nucleotides: TGTGCCTGGAGTGAGCCCCAGGCAGGGAACTATGGCTACACCTTC. This gives the protein CAWSEPQAGNYGYTF.

The chain couples TRBV27 to TRBJ2-3; the D gene is possibly TRBD2 (6 bases). CDR3 length equals 16 residues. Germline CDR1 MNHEY, CDR2 SMNVEV (reference sequence). V lost 7 bases to trimming and J lost 3 bases, with 20 bases between them. CDR3 coding DNA: TGTGCCAGCATGACCCGAACGGTCGGGGGAACAGATACGCAGTATTTT. This translates into CASMTRTVGGTDTQYF.

This chain links TRBV18 with TRBJ1-3; D gene unclear. Deletions cut 4 bases from V and 4 bases from J, with 11 bases between. Germline V gives CDR1 KGHSH, CDR2 LQKENI. The CDR3 has 14 amino acids. CDR3 nucleotides: TGTGCCAGCTCACGAGCGGTGGAAGGAAACACCATATATTTT. This encodes CASSRAVEGNTIYF.

The rearrangement joins TRBV13 to TRBJ2-3; TRBD2 matches 11 bases. The CDR3 is made up of 15 amino acids. J gave up 6 bases and V 7 bases, and 9 bases lay outside the gene matches. Germline V lookup: CDR1 PRHDT, CDR2 FYEKMQ (reference sequence). The CDR3 loop is CASTPASGGRDTQYF. CDR3 in DNA: TGTGCCAGCACCCCCGCTAGCGGGGGGCGGGATACGCAGTATTTT.

The V and J genes are TRBV27 and TRBJ2-7; possibly TRBD2 for D (5 bases). CDR1 and CDR2 (germline): MNHEY, SMNVEV (reference sequence). The CDR3 totals 12 residues. V lost 2 bases, J lost 5 bases, and 7 bases lay in between. Written as DNA, the CDR3 is TGTGCCAGCAGTTTAGTCGGGGACGAGCAGTACTTC. This encodes CASSLVGDEQYF.

V usage is TRBV28 and J usage is TRBJ2-7, with D possibly TRBD1 on 6 matching bases. The CDR3 spans 11 residues. Germline V lookup: CDR1 MDHEN, CDR2 SYDVKM. V lost 10 bases, J lost 5 bases, and 12 bases lay in between. Written as DNA, the CDR3 is TGTGCCACTTTCACAGGGAACGAGCAGTACTTC. It translates to CATFTGNEQYF.

The chain is built from TRBV10-3 and TRBJ1-2; 7 positions agree with TRBD1. The ends lost 2 bases at V and 3 bases at J; junction bases unmatched: 12. This CDR3 is 17 amino acids long. Germline-derived CDR1 and CDR2 are ENHRY and SYGVKD. CDR3 region: CAISETRGRQGDYGYTF. CDR3 nucleotides: TGTGCCATCAGTGAGACCCGAGGCAGACAGGGAGACTATGGCTACACCTTC.

This clone came up once. The chain recombines TRBV7-2 with TRBJ1-4, with D tentatively TRBD1 (6 bases). Looked up from germline, CDR1 is SGHTA and CDR2 is FQGNSA. CDR3 length: 16 residues. Trimming shortened V by 5 bases and J by 4 bases, and 17 bases separated the two germline ends. As DNA, the CDR3 is TGTGCCAGCAGCCAATACCCAGGGGTTCTTAATGAAAAACTGTTTTTT. Translating gives CASSQYPGVLNEKLFF.

This chain links TRBV11-3 with TRBJ1-2; D is ambiguous. The CDR3 extends over 14 amino acids. V lost 1 base and J lost 4, with 10 bases in between. The germline V gene has CDR1 SGHNT and CDR2 YENEEA. In DNA, the CDR3 is TGTGCCAGCAGCTTAGCCGAGAGGCCCTATGGCTACACCTTC. This codes for CASSLAERPYGYTF.

The J gene is TRBJ1-1, the V gene TRBV5-5; 9 nucleotides match TRBD1. With 2 bases clipped from V and 2 bases from J, the junction kept 1 base outside the gene matches. Germline loops: CDR1 SGHKS, CDR2 YYEKEE (reference sequence). This CDR3 comprises 14 residues. The CDR3 loop is CASSLTGGNTEAFF. The CDR3 nucleotides read TGTGCCAGCAGCTTAACAGGGGGCAACACTGAAGCTTTCTTT.

The rearrangement links TRBV7-8 to TRBJ2-1; 9 nucleotides match TRBD2. CDR3 size: 17 residues. CDR1 is SGHVS, CDR2 FQNEAQ, per germline. Trimming removed 5 bases from V and 0 bases from J; junction bases left unmatched: 8. CDR3: CASSPVAGVVSYNEQFF. The CDR3 nucleotides are TGTGCCAGCAGCCCCGTAGCGGGGGTAGTCTCCTACAATGAGCAGTTCTTC.

V is TRBV11-3 and J is TRBJ1-1; 7 nucleotides line up with TRBD1. CDR1 is SGHNT and CDR2 is YENEEA in the germline V gene. The CDR3 is 14 residues long. With 2 bases clipped from V and 6 bases from J, the junction kept 6 bases outside the gene matches. The CDR3 nucleotides are TGTGCCAGCAGCTTACTTGACAGGGTGGCTGAAGCTTTCTTT. Protein sequence: CASSLLDRVAEAFF.

The chain carries TRBV30 and TRBJ1-1; perhaps TRBD1 as D (6 bases). This CDR3 spans 15 amino acids. Per the germline V gene, CDR1 is GTSNPN and CDR2 is SVGIG (reference sequence). V gave up 1 base and J gave up 4 bases, with 16 bases separating them. CDR3 sequence reads: CAWSGPRQGRTEAFF. The CDR3 DNA follows: TGTGCCTGGAGTGGACCCAGGCAGGGGCGCACTGAAGCTTTCTTT.

This chain uses TRBV29-1 with TRBJ2-3; D ambiguous. The germline gives CDR1 SQVTM, CDR2 ANQGSEA. V dropped 4 bases and J dropped 2 bases, with 10 bases sitting between them. This CDR3 comprises 13 residues. The CDR3 DNA reads TGCAGCGTTGGGCAGGTAGTCACAGATACGCAGTATTTT. Translated, it gives CSVGQVVTDTQYF.

The chain joins TRBV5-1 to TRBJ2-1, with unresolved D. Germline V gene lookup returns CDR1 SGHRS and CDR2 YFSETQ. Trimming removed 1 base from V and 5 bases from J, with 7 bases in between. CDR3 size: 13 residues. CDR3 sequence reads: CASSLLQNNEQFF. In nucleotides, the CDR3 is TGCGCCAGCAGCTTGTTACAGAACAATGAGCAGTTCTTC.

The chain combines TRBV6-5 with TRBJ2-1; 16 bases agree with TRBD2. Trimming took 6 bases from V and 10 from J; bases not matched to a gene: 6. Germline V lookup: CDR1 MNHEY, CDR2 SVGAGI. The CDR3 sequence is 15 residues long. This CDR3 reads CASRGLAGGLKEQFF. The DNA for the CDR3 is TGTGCCAGCAGGGGACTAGCGGGGGGGCTGAAAGAGCAGTTCTTC.

This clone was found a few times. The V gene is TRBV6-5, the J gene TRBJ2-3, with a weak D call TRBD1 (5 bases). The germline V and J ends were trimmed by 6 bases and 2 bases, with 9 bases remaining between them. Germline lookup yields CDR1 MNHEY and CDR2 SVGAGI. The CDR3 is 13 residues long. CDR3 DNA: TGTGCCAGCAGACAGGACAACACAGATACGCAGTATTTT. Amino acid sequence: CASRQDNTDTQYF.

The genes are TRBV19 and TRBJ1-1; 11 positions match TRBD1. The CDR3 has 15 residues. Trimming at V came to 3 bases and at J to 7 bases, leaving 7 bases not matched to a gene. Germline V CDR1 and CDR2: LNHDA, SQIVND (reference sequence). The CDR3 bases are TGTGCCAGTAGTATCCGGGACAGGGGGACGAGTGAAGCTTTCTTT. Translation gives CASSIRDRGTSEAFF. The full variable domain, with the rest looked up from reference TRBV19 and TRBJ1-1, is DGGITQSPKYLFRKEGQNVTLSCEQNLNHDAMYWYRQDPGQGLRLIYYSQIVNDFQKGDIAEGYSVSREKKESFPLTVTSAQKNPTAFYLCASSIRDRGTSEAFFGQGTRLTVV.

The chain combines TRBV19 with TRBJ2-7; 12 bases map to TRBD1. After removal of 5 bases from V and 7 bases from J, the junction contained 9 bases not matched to a gene. Germline V CDR1 and CDR2: LNHDA, SQIVND (reference sequence). The CDR3 totals 15 residues. CDR3 DNA sequence: TGTGCCAGTAGTGCTACCGGGACAGGGGGCAGGGAGCAGTACTTC. This codes for CASSATGTGGREQYF.

The rearrangement uses TRBV28 and TRBJ2-7, with TRBD1 matching 9 bases. V lost 4 bases, J lost 6 bases, and 10 bases stayed unmatched. The CDR3 runs to 15 residues. Germline CDR1 MDHEN, CDR2 SYDVKM. CDR3 bases: TGTGCCAGCAGTTCAGCCGGGACAGGGCTGGGCGAGCAGTACTTC. Protein: CASSSAGTGLGEQYF.

The chain combines TRBV19 with TRBJ2-2; D not certain. Germline CDR1 LNHDA, CDR2 SQIVND (reference sequence). This CDR3 has 17 residues. V lost 6 bases to trimming and J lost 0 bases, with 17 bases between them. The CDR3 bases are TGTGCCAGTAGGGTGGCTGTCGGAGTGACGAACACCGGGGAGCTGTTTTTT. Its translation: CASRVAVGVTNTGELFF.

J is TRBJ1-5 and V is TRBV30, with 8 bases that match TRBD1. CDR3 size: 13 residues. The trim removed 5 bases at V and 4 bases at J, leaving 4 bases unmatched. Per the germline V gene, CDR1 is GTSNPN and CDR2 is SVGIG (reference sequence). The CDR3 here is CAWSRQGNQPQHF. CDR3 bases: TGTGCCTGGTCTAGACAGGGGAATCAGCCCCAGCATTTT. Together with reference TRBV30 and TRBJ1-5, the CDR3 gives the full variable domain: SQTIHQWPATLVQPVGSPLSLECTVEGTSNPNLYWYRQAAGRGLQLLFYSVGIGQISSEVPQNLSASRPQDRQFILSSKKLLLSDSGFYLCAWSRQGNQPQHFGDGTRLSIL.

The chain recombines TRBV7-2 with TRBJ1-2; no clear D. The CDR3 has 15 residues. Germline assignment: CDR1 SGHTA and CDR2 FQGNSA. Trimming stripped 1 base from V and 5 bases from J, with 14 bases between. The CDR3 bases are TGTGCCAGCAGCTTAGAAGGACTCCCGAAATATGGCTACACCTTC. This sequence encodes CASSLEGLPKYGYTF.

The chain employs TRBV11-3 and TRBJ1-6; 7 bases are shared with TRBD1. The germline V gene has CDR1 SGHNT and CDR2 YENEEA. This CDR3 region has 15 residues. Germline trimming cut 2 bases from V and 5 bases from J; bases unmatched to any gene: 3. The CDR3 sequence: CASSLLGGNNSPLHF. The CDR3 region has the DNA TGTGCCAGCAGCTTACTAGGGGGCAATAATTCACCCCTCCACTTT.

The J gene is TRBJ2-5, the V gene TRBV11-2; 10 nucleotides match TRBD2. The CDR3 has 18 amino acids. The junction had 14 bases not matched to a gene; V was cut back by 4 bases and J by 3 bases. CDR1 and CDR2 from the germline V gene are SGHAT and FQNNGV. For the CDR3, the DNA is TGTGCCAGCAGCTCGAACCTACCGGGACTAGCGTTAGAAGAGACCCAGTACTTC. Its translation: CASSSNLPGLALEETQYF.

The chain links TRBV28 to TRBJ2-3; D unclear. CDR1 and CDR2 from the germline V gene are MDHEN and SYDVKM. The CDR3 spans 11 residues. Deletions cut 8 bases from V and 5 bases from J, with 8 bases between. The CDR3 DNA follows: TGTGCCAGCGGGCAAAGAGATACGCAGTATTTT. Translated, it gives CASGQRDTQYF.

The chain couples TRBV6-5 to TRBJ1-3; D is ambiguous. V lost 5 bases to trimming and J lost 3 bases, with 11 bases between them. In germline, CDR1 is MNHEY, CDR2 SVGAGI. CDR3 length: 14 amino acids. The CDR3 DNA reads as TGTGCCAGCAGTGAATCAGTTCTTGGAAACACCATATATTTT. This sequence encodes CASSESVLGNTIYF.

The V gene is TRBV23-1, the J gene TRBJ1-1; perhaps TRBD1 as D (6 bases). TRBV23-1 is an ORF, with its function uncertain. The length of the CDR3 is 14 residues. Trimming left V 0 bases short and J 8 bases short, with 13 bases between. CDR3 sequence: CASSQSGGGQEAFF. Written as DNA, the CDR3 is TGCGCCAGCAGTCAATCGGGGGGGGGCCAGGAAGCTTTCTTT.